This is a list of T cell receptor beta chains from one sample in a study of shared clonotypes between healthy human individuals. Some clones are missing from TCRdb's copy, which holds only in-frame ones; the method was immunoSEQ multiplex PCR. The profile covers about 2.4 million clones, with roughly 93% appearing a single time and around 0.37% taken by the ten largest. The source material was naive CD4+ T cells from PBMCs. The origin of the receptors is a man aged 18 to 29 in good health. Some clones in this sample may be carry-over from other donors' samples. Each CDR3 is given with its conserved first and last residue. Each record gives: D gene, V gene, clone size, J gene, CDR3 protein, CDR3 DNA. D genes are given only for firm matches. The size of a clone is reported for some rows only, either as once, few or many, or as a class for expanded clones.

D: NA
V: TRBV7-2
size: NA
J: TRBJ1-2
CDR3: CASSQPVPANYGYTF
DNA: TGTGCCAGCAGCCAGCCGGTACCAGCTAACTATGGCTACACCTTC

D: NA
V: TRBV7-3
size: NA
J: TRBJ1-1
CDR3: CASSPLVSTEAFF
DNA: TGTGCCAGCAGCCCCCTTGTAAGCACTGAAGCTTTCTTT

D: NA
V: TRBV29-1
size: NA
J: TRBJ2-3
CDR3: CSVGAVLGDTQYF
DNA: TGCAGCGTTGGGGCCGTCTTGGGAGATACGCAGTATTTT

D: NA
V: TRBV4-2
size: NA
J: TRBJ2-5
CDR3: CASSPQAAQETQYF
DNA: TGTGCCAGCAGCCCCCAAGCGGCACAAGAGACCCAGTACTTC

D: NA
V: TRBV28
size: NA
J: TRBJ1-2
CDR3: CASSLIARANYGYTF
DNA: TGTGCCAGCAGTTTAATCGCCCGGGCTAACTATGGCTACACCTTC

D: NA
V: TRBV18
size: NA
J: TRBJ1-2
CDR3: CASSPQGRYGYTF
DNA: TGTGCCAGCTCACCCCAGGGAAGGTATGGCTACACCTTC

D: NA
V: TRBV27
size: NA
J: TRBJ2-7
CDR3: CASSSWKGNYEQYF
DNA: TGTGCCAGCAGTTCCTGGAAGGGGAACTACGAGCAGTACTTC

D: NA
V: TRBV2
size: once
J: TRBJ1-3
CDR3: CASSGESGNTIYF
DNA: TGTGCCAGCAGTGGGGAATCTGGAAACACCATATATTTT

D: TRBD1
V: TRBV7-8
size: NA
J: TRBJ1-5
CDR3: CASSYGTGLNQPQHF
DNA: TGTGCCAGCAGCTACGGGACAGGTTTGAATCAGCCCCAGCATTTT

D: NA
V: TRBV21-1
size: NA
J: TRBJ2-2
CDR3: CASSSNRGNTGELFF
DNA: TGTGCCAGCAGCAGTAACAGGGGGAACACCGGGGAGCTGTTTTTT

D: NA
V: TRBV28
size: NA
J: TRBJ2-3
CDR3: CASTDRAGTGDTQYF
DNA: TGTGCCAGCACCGATCGGGCGGGGACCGGGGATACGCAGTATTTT

D: TRBD1
V: TRBV7-9
size: NA
J: TRBJ2-2
CDR3: CASSLGRGTGELFF
DNA: TGTGCCAGCAGCTTAGGCAGGGGGACCGGGGAGCTGTTTTTT

D: TRBD2
V: TRBV18
size: NA
J: TRBJ2-3
CDR3: CASSPSVAGGSDTQYF
DNA: TGTGCCAGCTCGCCATCGGTAGCGGGAGGTTCAGATACGCAGTATTTT

D: TRBD1
V: TRBV16
size: once
J: TRBJ1-1
CDR3: CASRTGWTEAFF
DNA: TGTGCCAGCAGGACAGGGTGGACTGAAGCTTTCTTT

D: TRBD1
V: TRBV28
size: NA
J: TRBJ2-7
CDR3: CASSSSTGGRYEQYF
DNA: TGTGCCAGCAGTTCCTCGACAGGGGGCAGATACGAGCAGTACTTC

D: NA
V: TRBV30
size: NA
J: TRBJ2-5
CDR3: CAWSPTGTGLGAQYF
DNA: TGTGCCTGGAGTCCGACCGGGACTGGACTGGGGGCCCAGTACTTC

D: NA
V: TRBV2
size: NA
J: TRBJ1-4
CDR3: CASKGTGGEKLFF
DNA: TGTGCCAGCAAAGGGACGGGGGGTGAAAAACTGTTTTTT

D: NA
V: TRBV27
size: NA
J: TRBJ2-1
CDR3: CASSFRLGGSSYNEQFF
DNA: TGTGCCAGCAGTTTCCGGTTGGGCGGTTCCTCCTACAATGAGCAGTTCTTC

D: TRBD2
V: TRBV7-3
size: NA
J: TRBJ2-1
CDR3: CASSHSGSYNEQFF
DNA: TGTGCCAGCAGCCATAGCGGGAGCTACAATGAGCAGTTCTTC

D: TRBD2
V: TRBV5-4
size: once
J: TRBJ2-7
CDR3: CASSNPGLAGDYEQYF
DNA: TGTGCCAGCAGCAACCCGGGACTAGCGGGAGACTACGAGCAGTACTTC

D: NA
V: TRBV15
size: NA
J: TRBJ2-7
CDR3: CATSRGTETGGEQYF
DNA: TGTGCCACCAGCAGAGGGACAGAGACTGGAGGTGAGCAGTACTTC

D: NA
V: TRBV5-1
size: NA
J: TRBJ2-5
CDR3: CASSPGTPKGETQYF
DNA: TGCGCCAGCAGCCCCGGGACTCCAAAGGGAGAGACCCAGTACTTC

D: TRBD2
V: TRBV7-2
size: NA
J: TRBJ2-7
CDR3: CASSQTSGRGNEQYF
DNA: TGTGCCAGCAGCCAGACTAGCGGGAGAGGAAACGAGCAGTACTTC

D: TRBD1
V: TRBV11-2
size: NA
J: TRBJ1-5
CDR3: CASSYGQGASQPQHF
DNA: TGTGCCAGCAGCTATGGACAGGGGGCCTCGCAGCCCCAGCATTTT

D: TRBD2
V: TRBV7-3
size: NA
J: TRBJ2-7
CDR3: CASSPGRFGLAAYEQYF
DNA: TGTGCCAGCAGCCCCGGGCGGTTCGGACTAGCGGCGTACGAGCAGTACTTC

D: NA
V: TRBV11-2
size: once
J: TRBJ2-3
CDR3: CASSDRQQDTQYF
DNA: TGTGCCAGCAGCGATCGACAGCAGGATACGCAGTATTTT

D: NA
V: TRBV30
size: once
J: TRBJ1-6
CDR3: CAWSPSTGWSPLHF
DNA: TGTGCCTGGAGCCCATCCACAGGCTGGTCACCCCTCCACTTT

D: TRBD1
V: TRBV7-6
size: NA
J: TRBJ1-1
CDR3: CASSYTGGTEAFF
DNA: TGTGCCAGCAGCTATACAGGGGGGACTGAAGCTTTCTTT

D: NA
V: TRBV28
size: NA
J: TRBJ1-5
CDR3: CASSPGEVGNQPQHF
DNA: TGTGCCAGCAGCCCAGGGGAGGTGGGCAATCAGCCCCAGCATTTT

D: NA
V: TRBV7-8
size: NA
J: TRBJ2-1
CDR3: CAVSGPLSYNEQFF
DNA: TGTGCCGTCAGCGGGCCCTTATCCTACAATGAGCAGTTCTTC

D: NA
V: TRBV19
size: NA
J: TRBJ1-4
CDR3: CASAGQGGEKLFF
DNA: TGTGCCAGTGCCGGGCAGGGAGGCGAAAAACTGTTTTTT

D: NA
V: TRBV14
size: NA
J: TRBJ2-1
CDR3: CASSQNRVGNEQFF
DNA: TGTGCCAGCAGCCAAAACAGGGTCGGCAATGAGCAGTTCTTC

D: NA
V: TRBV25-1
size: NA
J: TRBJ2-5
CDR3: CASSGVRRGETQYF
DNA: TGTGCCAGCAGTGGAGTAAGGCGAGGGGAGACCCAGTACTTC

D: NA
V: TRBV27
size: NA
J: TRBJ1-2
CDR3: CASSLQGQTPLYGYTF
DNA: TGTGCCAGCAGTCTCCAAGGACAGACGCCCCTCTATGGCTACACCTTC

D: TRBD1
V: TRBV19
size: NA
J: TRBJ2-7
CDR3: CASSIDRERKYF
DNA: TGTGCCAGTAGTATTGACAGGGAGAGGAAGTACTTC

D: NA
V: TRBV7-9
size: NA
J: TRBJ2-3
CDR3: CASSLAGQDTQYF
DNA: TGTGCCAGCAGCTTAGCGGGCCAGGATACGCAGTATTTT

D: TRBD2
V: TRBV19
size: NA
J: TRBJ2-7
CDR3: CASSILAGGIYEQYF
DNA: TGTGCCAGTAGTATTCTAGCGGGAGGTATCTACGAGCAGTACTTC

D: NA
V: TRBV7-9
size: NA
J: TRBJ2-1
CDR3: CASSLALTVNEFF
DNA: TGTGCCAGCAGCTTAGCTCTGACAGTTAACGAGTTCTTC

D: NA
V: TRBV6-5
size: NA
J: TRBJ2-7
CDR3: CASSNRGSYEQYF
DNA: TGTGCCAGCAGTAACCGGGGCTCCTACGAGCAGTACTTC

D: NA
V: TRBV13
size: NA
J: TRBJ2-7
CDR3: CASSFSGSSYEQYF
DNA: TGTGCCAGCAGCTTTTCGGGGAGCTCCTACGAGCAGTACTTC

D: TRBD1
V: TRBV9
size: once
J: TRBJ2-7
CDR3: CASSPQPGTGAYEQYF
DNA: TGTGCCAGCAGCCCGCAACCCGGGACAGGGGCCTACGAGCAGTACTTC

D: NA
V: TRBV5-4
size: NA
J: TRBJ1-1
CDR3: CASTPVSTGGDTEAFF
DNA: TGTGCCAGCACTCCCGTTTCGACAGGCGGGGACACTGAAGCTTTCTTT

D: TRBD2
V: TRBV7-9
size: NA
J: TRBJ2-7
CDR3: CASSQTSGSSYEQYF
DNA: TGTGCCAGCAGCCAAACTAGCGGGAGCAGCTACGAGCAGTACTTC

D: TRBD1
V: TRBV6-5
size: NA
J: TRBJ1-1
CDR3: CASSFRTGGDTEAFF
DNA: TGTGCCAGCAGTTTTCGGACAGGGGGGGACACTGAAGCTTTCTTT

D: TRBD2
V: TRBV11-3
size: NA
J: TRBJ2-1
CDR3: CASSLRGDISEQFF
DNA: TGTGCCAGCAGCTTGCGGGGGGACATCAGTGAGCAGTTCTTC